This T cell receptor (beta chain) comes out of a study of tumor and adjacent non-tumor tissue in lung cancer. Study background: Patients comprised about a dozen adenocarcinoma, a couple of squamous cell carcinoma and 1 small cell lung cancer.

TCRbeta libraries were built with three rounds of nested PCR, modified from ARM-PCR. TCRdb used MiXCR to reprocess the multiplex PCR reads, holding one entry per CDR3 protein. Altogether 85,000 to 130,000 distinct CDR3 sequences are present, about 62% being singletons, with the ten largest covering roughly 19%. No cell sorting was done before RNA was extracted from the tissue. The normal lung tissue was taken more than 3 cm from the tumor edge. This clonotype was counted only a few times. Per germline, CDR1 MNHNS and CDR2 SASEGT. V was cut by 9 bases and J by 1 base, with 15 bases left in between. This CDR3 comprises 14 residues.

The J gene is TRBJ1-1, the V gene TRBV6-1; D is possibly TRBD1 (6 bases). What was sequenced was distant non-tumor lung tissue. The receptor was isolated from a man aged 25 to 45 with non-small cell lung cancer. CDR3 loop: CARIVDRSNTEAFF. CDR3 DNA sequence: TGTGCCAGGATAGTCGACAGGTCGAACACTGAAGCTTTCTTT.